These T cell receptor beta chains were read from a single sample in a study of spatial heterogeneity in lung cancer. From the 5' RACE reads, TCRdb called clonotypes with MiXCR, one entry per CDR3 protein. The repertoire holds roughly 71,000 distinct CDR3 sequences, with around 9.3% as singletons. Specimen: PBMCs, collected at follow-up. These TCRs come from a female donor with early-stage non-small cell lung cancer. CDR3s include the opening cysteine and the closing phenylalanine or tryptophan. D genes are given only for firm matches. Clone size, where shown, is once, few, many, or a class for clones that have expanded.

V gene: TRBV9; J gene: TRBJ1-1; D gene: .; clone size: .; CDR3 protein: CASSFSGELNTEAFF; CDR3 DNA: TGTGCCAGCAGCTTTAGTGGAGAACTGAACACTGAAGCTTTCTTT
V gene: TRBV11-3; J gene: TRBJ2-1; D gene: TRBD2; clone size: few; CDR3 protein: CASSLEAGVYNEQFF; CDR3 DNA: TGTGCCAGCAGCTTAGAAGCGGGAGTGTACAATGAGCAGTTCTTC
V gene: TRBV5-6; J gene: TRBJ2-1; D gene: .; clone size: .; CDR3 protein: CASSWTEYNEQFF; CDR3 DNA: TGTGCCAGCAGTTGGACAGAGTACAATGAGCAGTTCTTC
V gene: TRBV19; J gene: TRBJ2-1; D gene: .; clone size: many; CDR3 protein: CASSIPLTSGGEQFF; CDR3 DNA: TGTGCCAGTAGTATCCCCCTCACTAGTGGCGGTGAGCAGTTCTTC
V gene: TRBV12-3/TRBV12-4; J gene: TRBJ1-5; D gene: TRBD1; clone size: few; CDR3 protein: CASRTGTANQPQHF; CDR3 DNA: TGTGCCAGCAGAACCGGGACAGCTAATCAGCCCCAGCATTTT
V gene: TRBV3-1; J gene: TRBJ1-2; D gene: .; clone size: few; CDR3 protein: CASSSGPANYGYTF; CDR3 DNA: TGTGCCAGCAGTAGCGGACCTGCTAACTATGGCTACACCTTC
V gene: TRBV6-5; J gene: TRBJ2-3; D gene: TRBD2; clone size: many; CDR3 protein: CATSSGRVTDTQYF; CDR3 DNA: TGTGCCACCTCTAGCGGGAGAGTCACAGATACGCAGTATTTT
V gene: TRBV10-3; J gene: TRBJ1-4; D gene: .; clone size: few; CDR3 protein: CAISGGGSDEKLFF; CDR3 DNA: TGTGCCATCAGTGGCGGCGGGAGCGATGAAAAACTGTTTTTT
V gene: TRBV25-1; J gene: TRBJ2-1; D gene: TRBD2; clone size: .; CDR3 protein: CASSNWTSGRAYNEQFF; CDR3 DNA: TGTGCCAGCAGTAACTGGACTAGCGGGAGGGCATACAATGAGCAGTTCTTC
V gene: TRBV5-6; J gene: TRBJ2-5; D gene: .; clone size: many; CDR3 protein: CASQDFSLETQYF; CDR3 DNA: TGTGCCAGCCAGGACTTTTCCCTGGAGACCCAGTACTTC
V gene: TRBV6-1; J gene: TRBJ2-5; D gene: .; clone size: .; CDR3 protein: CASSRTGEYQETQYF; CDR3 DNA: TGTGCCAGCTCAAGGACGGGAGAGTACCAAGAGACCCAGTACTTC
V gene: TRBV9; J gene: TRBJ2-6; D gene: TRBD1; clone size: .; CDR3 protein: CASSALGQAGANVLTF; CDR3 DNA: TGTGCCAGCAGCGCCCTAGGACAGGCTGGGGCCAACGTCCTGACTTTC
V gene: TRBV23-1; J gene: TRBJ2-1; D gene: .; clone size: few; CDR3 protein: CASSHTSDEQFF; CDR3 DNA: TGCGCCAGCAGTCACACCAGCGATGAGCAGTTCTTC
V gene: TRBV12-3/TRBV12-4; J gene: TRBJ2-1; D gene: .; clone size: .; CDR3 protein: CASSPEDLYNEQFF; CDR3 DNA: TGTGCCAGCAGCCCGGAGGACTTATACAATGAGCAGTTCTTC
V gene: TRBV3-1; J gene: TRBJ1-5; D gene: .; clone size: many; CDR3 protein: CASSLGGGSNQPQHF; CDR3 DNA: TGTGCCAGCAGCCTCGGGGGCGGCAGCAATCAGCCCCAGCATTTT
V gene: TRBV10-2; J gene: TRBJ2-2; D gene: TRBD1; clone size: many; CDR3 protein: CASSELRKQGTTGELFF; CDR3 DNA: TGCGCCAGCAGTGAGTTGAGGAAACAGGGGACCACCGGGGAGCTGTTTTTT
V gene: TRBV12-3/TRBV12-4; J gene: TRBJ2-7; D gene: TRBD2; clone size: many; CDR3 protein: CASSLGAGALEQYF; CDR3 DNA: TGTGCCAGCAGTTTGGGAGCGGGAGCCCTCGAGCAGTACTTC
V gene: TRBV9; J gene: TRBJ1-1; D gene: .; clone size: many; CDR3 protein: CASSVETVTTEAFF; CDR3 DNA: TGTGCCAGCAGCGTAGAGACCGTCACCACTGAAGCTTTCTTT
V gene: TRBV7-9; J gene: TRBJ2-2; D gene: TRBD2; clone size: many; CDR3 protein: CASSFGLAGAGELFF; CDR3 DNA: TGTGCCAGCAGCTTCGGACTAGCGGGAGCCGGGGAGCTGTTTTTT
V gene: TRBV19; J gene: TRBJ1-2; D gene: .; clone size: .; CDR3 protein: CASSSPSSQGGYTF; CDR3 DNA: TGTGCCAGTAGTAGCCCCTCCTCACAGGGAGGCTACACCTTC
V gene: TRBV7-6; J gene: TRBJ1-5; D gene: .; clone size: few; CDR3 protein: CASSLGQNQPQHF; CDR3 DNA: TGTGCCAGCAGCTTAGGGCAGAATCAGCCCCAGCATTTT
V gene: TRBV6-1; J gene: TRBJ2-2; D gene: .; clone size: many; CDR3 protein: CASSENGGTGELFF; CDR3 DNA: TGTGCCAGCAGTGAAAACGGGGGCACCGGGGAGCTGTTTTTT
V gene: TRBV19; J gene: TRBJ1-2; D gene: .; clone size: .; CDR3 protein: CASSITGFRGYTF; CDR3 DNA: TGTGCCAGTAGTATAACAGGGTTTCGCGGCTACACCTTC
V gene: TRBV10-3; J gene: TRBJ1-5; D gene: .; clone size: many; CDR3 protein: CAISRDPPGTYSNQPQHF; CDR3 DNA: TGTGCCATCAGTCGGGACCCACCTGGGACTTATAGCAATCAGCCCCAGCATTTT
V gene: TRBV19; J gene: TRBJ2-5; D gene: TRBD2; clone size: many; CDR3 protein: CASGRDQETQYF; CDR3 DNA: TGTGCTAGCGGGAGGGACCAAGAGACCCAGTACTTC
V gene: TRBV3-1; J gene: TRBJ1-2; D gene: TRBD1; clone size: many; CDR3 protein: CASSRRQGVGRDGYTF; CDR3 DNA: TGTGCCAGCAGCCGGAGACAGGGCGTCGGTCGGGATGGCTACACCTTC
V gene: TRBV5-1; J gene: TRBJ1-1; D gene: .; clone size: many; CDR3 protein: CASSLASETAEAFF; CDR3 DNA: TGCGCCAGCAGCTTGGCTTCTGAGACCGCTGAAGCTTTCTTT
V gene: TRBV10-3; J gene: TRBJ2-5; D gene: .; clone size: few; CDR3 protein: CAISGPGKETQYF; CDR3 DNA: TGTGCCATCAGTGGGCCAGGAAAAGAGACCCAGTACTTC
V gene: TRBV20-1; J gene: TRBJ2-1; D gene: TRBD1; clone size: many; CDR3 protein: CSARLGGLENEQFF; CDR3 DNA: TGCAGTGCTAGATTAGGGGGCTTGGAAAATGAGCAGTTCTTC
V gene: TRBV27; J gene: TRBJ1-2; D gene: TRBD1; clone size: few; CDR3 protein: CASSSTGGGHYGYTF; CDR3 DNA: TGTGCCAGCAGTTCGACAGGGGGAGGCCACTATGGCTACACCTTC
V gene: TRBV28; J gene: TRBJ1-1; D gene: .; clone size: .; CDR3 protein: CASSRPSGEVDTEAFF; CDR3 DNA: TGTGCCAGCAGTCGTCCCTCGGGGGAGGTTGACACTGAAGCTTTCTTT